One sample yielded the 22 T cell receptor beta chains listed below, sequenced in a study of blood T cell repertoires in COVID-19. This table comes from immunoSEQ multiplex PCR, and its TCRdb copy is limited to in-frame clones, with some not included. Among under 300,000 clones listed, around 90% were seen once. The source material was PBMCs or T cells enriched from blood (not recorded which). These receptors originate from a woman in her twenties or thirties with acute COVID-19.

CDR3 coding DNA: TGTGCCACCAGGCCGGGACAGGGGTTCCAATCACCCCTCCACTTT. Residues: CATRPGQGFQSPLHF. V and J are TRBV15 and TRBJ1-6; 10 nucleotides agree with TRBD1. After removal of 6 bases from V and 10 bases from J, the junction contained 9 bases not matched to a gene. The CDR3 extends over 15 amino acids. Germline V gene lookup returns CDR1 LNHNV and CDR2 YYDKDF (reference sequence).

The chain uses TRBV7-3 and TRBJ2-1; the D gene is possibly TRBD1 (5 bases). Trimming cost V 3 bases and J 0 bases, with 9 bases left between them. The CDR3 has 15 amino acids. The germline V gene encodes CDR1 SGHTA and CDR2 FQGTGA. The CDR3 region is CASSLGPGSYNEQFF. The DNA of the CDR3 is TGTGCCAGCAGCTTGGGGCCCGGCTCCTACAATGAGCAGTTCTTC.

This chain joins TRBV30 and TRBJ1-6; D is ambiguous. CDR3 length equals 15 residues. Germline values: CDR1 GTSNPN, CDR2 SVGIG (reference sequence). Between the trimmed V and J ends, which lost 0 bases and 5 bases, there was a span of 11 bases. The CDR3 DNA reads as TGTGCCTGGAGTGTAGGCAGGCGCGATAATTCACCCCTCCACTTT. It is translated as CAWSVGRRDNSPLHF.

This chain uses TRBV3-1 (or the pseudogene TRBV3-2) with TRBJ2-3, with D perhaps matching TRBD1 (5 bases). The V end was cut by 4 bases, the J end by 4 bases, with 15 bases between. The CDR3 loop spans 15 amino acids. CDR1 is LGHDT, CDR2 YNNKEL, per germline (reference sequence). The CDR3 region has the DNA TGTGCCAGCAGCCTACGACAGCAGGGTGCAGATACGCAGTATTTT. Protein: CASSLRQQGADTQYF.

This sequence joins TRBV5-1 and TRBJ2-2, with TRBD2 matching 8 bases. Unmatched junction bases numbered 3, after V lost 2 bases and J lost 3 bases. Germline V gives CDR1 SGHRS, CDR2 YFSETQ. This CDR3 is built from 15 residues. CDR3 loop: CASSFAGGDTGELFF. The CDR3 nucleotides read TGCGCCAGCAGCTTCGCCGGGGGGGACACCGGGGAGCTGTTTTTT. Full variable domain (missing parts from reference TRBV5-1 and TRBJ2-2): KAGVTQTPRYLIKTRGQQVTLSCSPISGHRSVSWYQQTPGQGLQFLFEYFSETQRNKGNFPGRFSGRQFSNSRSEMNVSTLELGDSALYLCASSFAGGDTGELFFGEGSRLTVL.

CDR3: CASSLTGITGELFF. In DNA form, the CDR3 reads TGTGCCAGCAGCTTGACAGGAATCACCGGGGAGCTGTTTTTT. The chain is built from TRBV7-9 and TRBJ2-2; possible D gene TRBD1, 6 bases. V lost 3 bases and J 4 bases, leaving 9 bases between the germline ends. The CDR3 consists of 14 residues. Germline CDR1 reads SEHNR; CDR2 reads FQNEAQ (reference sequence).

The chain has TRBV19 and TRBJ2-1, with 14 bases fitting TRBD2. Per germline, CDR1 LNHDA and CDR2 SQIVND (reference sequence). The V segment lost 4 bases and the J segment 5 bases; nucleotides outside the gene matches: 4. This CDR3 comprises 16 residues. The CDR3 DNA is TGTGCCAGTAGTACCAGGGGACTAGCGGGAGACAATGAGCAGTTCTTC. Protein: CASSTRGLAGDNEQFF.

The rearrangement joins TRBV9 to TRBJ1-3, with a weak D call TRBD1 (5 bases). The CDR3 length is 14 residues. Germline V gene sequence: CDR1 SGDLS, CDR2 YYNGEE. Trimming left V 4 bases short and J 4 bases short, with 12 bases between. The DNA of the CDR3 is TGTGCCAGCAGCCCTGGGACTGCGGGAAACACCATATATTTT. It specifies CASSPGTAGNTIYF.

V gene TRBV3-1 (or the pseudogene TRBV3-2) combines with J gene TRBJ1-1; no definite D call. CDR1 is LGHDT and CDR2 is YNNKEL in the germline V gene (reference sequence). V was pared by 2 bases and J by 5 bases, with 9 bases between. The CDR3 is 13 residues long. The CDR3 DNA follows: TGTGCCAGCAGCCAACAGGTTAGGACTGAAGCTTTCTTT. This encodes CASSQQVRTEAFF.

The gene calls are TRBV7-9 and TRBJ2-4, with 7 bases lining up with TRBD2. Trimming cost V 5 bases and J 0 bases; bases outside gene matches: 7. Germline V gives CDR1 SEHNR, CDR2 FQNEAQ (reference sequence). The CDR3 is made up of 16 amino acids. CDR3 DNA sequence: TGTGCCAGCAGCCCGAGGGAGGGTGAAGCCAAAAACATTCAGTACTTC. This codes for CASSPREGEAKNIQYF.

The chain recombines TRBV7-2 with TRBJ2-7; maybe TRBD1 (6 bases). V was clipped by 7 bases and J by 0 bases, with 13 bases between them. CDR1 is SGHTA and CDR2 is FQGNSA in the germline V gene. The CDR3 is 14 residues long. The CDR3 coding sequence is TGTGCCAGCACCTCAAACAGGGTCTCCTACGAGCAGTACTTC. Residues: CASTSNRVSYEQYF.

The chain uses TRBV4-1 and TRBJ1-2; the D gene is possibly TRBD1 (5 bases). With 2 bases removed from V and 1 base from J, the gap between germline ends came to 14 bases. The CDR3 length is 16 residues. CDR1 is MGHRA and CDR2 is YSYEKL in the germline V gene. The CDR3 loop reads CASSQRLTAYNYGYTF. Written as DNA, the CDR3 is TGCGCCAGCAGCCAAAGATTGACAGCCTATAACTATGGCTACACCTTC.

This clone has more than one count but fewer than ten. The CDR3: CASSLNRDTEAFF. CDR3 nucleotides: TGTGCCAGCTCACTTAACAGGGACACTGAAGCTTTCTTT. The chain uses TRBV18 and TRBJ1-1; possibly TRBD1 for D (6 bases). V lost 4 bases and J lost 3, with 9 bases in between. The CDR3 length is 13 residues. Germline assignment: CDR1 KGHSH and CDR2 LQKENI.

This chain links TRBV18 with TRBJ1-1, with D unresolved. The CDR3 totals 16 residues. Germline V lookup: CDR1 KGHSH, CDR2 LQKENI. V shed 0 bases and J shed 1 base, with 12 bases lying between them. CDR3 nucleotide sequence: TGTGCCAGCTCACCACCTAGCGCCAGGTGGAACACTGAAGCTTTCTTT. Translation: CASSPPSARWNTEAFF.

The chain is built from TRBV6-1 and TRBJ1-4, with 7 bases that match TRBD1. J gave up 10 bases and V 3 bases, and 14 bases lay outside the gene matches. CDR3 size: 16 residues. Germline V gene data show CDR1 as MNHNS and CDR2 as SASEGT. The CDR3 coding sequence is TGTGCCAGCAGTGAGAGCGAACAGGGGCCTTCGGGAAAACTGTTTTTT. Its protein is CASSESEQGPSGKLFF.

This clone turned up a few times. The chain links TRBV28 to TRBJ1-2, with TRBD1 matching 9 bases. V shed 6 bases, J shed 4 bases, and the junction held 12 bases outside the gene matches. In germline, CDR1 is MDHEN, CDR2 SYDVKM. This CDR3 has 16 residues. CDR3 DNA sequence: TGTGCCAGCAGCCTCCCCTCGACAGGGGGGCTCTATGGCTACACCTTC. Residues: CASSLPSTGGLYGYTF.

The chain couples TRBV5-1 to TRBJ2-2; 8 bases are shared with TRBD1. This CDR3 spans 14 amino acids. The V gene end was trimmed by 0 bases and the J gene end by 5 bases; junction bases not matched to a gene: 0. Germline CDR1 and CDR2: SGHRS and YFSETQ. CDR3 region: CASSLDRGTGELFF. Here the CDR3 DNA reads TGCGCCAGCAGCTTGGACAGGGGGACCGGGGAGCTGTTTTTT.

This chain joins TRBV5-4 and TRBJ2-1, with 10 bases that match TRBD2. Germline V lookup: CDR1 SGHNT, CDR2 YYREEE (reference sequence). After removal of 4 bases from V and 3 bases from J, the junction contained 10 bases not matched to a gene. The CDR3 contains 17 residues. CDR3 region: CASSPRTSGDNYNEQFF. CDR3 in DNA: TGTGCCAGCAGCCCAAGGACTAGCGGAGACAACTACAATGAGCAGTTCTTC.

The V gene is TRBV12-5, the J gene TRBJ2-1; 7 bases are shared with TRBD1. The CDR3 is 17 residues long. The junction had 9 bases not matched to a gene; V was cut back by 1 base and J by 3 bases. Germline V gene data show CDR1 as LGHNT and CDR2 as FRNRAP. The CDR3 protein is CASGLAKGGLGYNEQFF. CDR3 DNA sequence: TGTGCTAGTGGTTTGGCCAAAGGGGGCTTGGGCTACAATGAGCAGTTCTTC. The full variable domain, completed using reference TRBV12-5 and TRBJ2-1, is DARVTQTPRHKVTEMGQEVTMRCQPILGHNTVFWYRQTMMQGLELLAYFRNRAPLDDSGMPKDRFSAEMPDATLATLKIQPSEPRDSAVYFCASGLAKGGLGYNEQFFGPGTRLTVL.

The chain carries TRBV19 and TRBJ1-4; TRBD1 aligns across 7 bases. Trimming at V came to 5 bases and at J to 4 bases, leaving 7 bases not matched to a gene. The CDR3 loop spans 15 amino acids. Germline CDR1 reads LNHDA; CDR2 reads SQIVND (reference sequence). CDR3 DNA: TGTGCCAGTAGTGTTGGGGACAGAGTTAATGAAAAACTGTTTTTT. It codes for CASSVGDRVNEKLFF.

The rearrangement joins TRBV30 to TRBJ1-1; TRBD1 is a possible D gene (6 bases). CDR1 is GTSNPN and CDR2 is SVGIG in the germline V gene (reference sequence). The CDR3 loop spans 12 amino acids. Trimming stripped 0 bases from V and 10 bases from J, with 12 bases between. CDR3 DNA: TGTGCCTGGAGTGTAAGAACAGGGAGAGCTTTCTTT. Encoded protein: CAWSVRTGRAFF.

The chain recombines TRBV2 with TRBJ1-2; maybe TRBD1 (6 bases). The V and J ends lost 6 bases and 0 bases respectively, with 11 bases between them. The length of the CDR3 is 14 residues. Germline V gene data show CDR1 as SNHLY and CDR2 as FYNNEI. CDR3 nucleotide sequence: TGTGCCAGCAGGGTGACAGGAGCTAACTATGGCTACACCTTC. Protein product: CASRVTGANYGYTF.